This T cell receptor (beta chain) originates from a study of T cell repertoires in cytomegalovirus infection. For the study at large: Matching HLA type and CMV infection were both indicated by public TCR beta signatures. Overall study findings and caveats: Summed public TCR beta family frequency identified CMV carriers bearing the relevant HLA. HLA-C-restricted TCR beta clonotypes specific for CMV led the ex vivo response.

In its sample, this clonotype was seen many times. The antigen is unknown. CDR1 and CDR2 from the germline V gene are SGHVS and FQNEAQ. V gave up 5 bases and J gave up 7 bases, with 21 bases separating them. The CDR3 runs to 15 residues. A single record per CDR3 protein comes from TCRdb applying MiXCR to the reads. The top ten hold 8.5% to 10% of the sample, which has hundreds of thousands of distinct CDR3 sequences, 15% to 20% seen once. Sequences were obtained from PBMCs. The chain recombines TRBV7-8 with TRBJ2-7; TRBD2 is a possible D gene (7 bases). This receptor was obtained from a human donor in good health (CMV status not recorded). Some clones in this sample may be carry-over from other donors' samples. The CDR3 reads CASSPYGGGLEEQYF. CDR3 DNA sequence: TGTGCCAGCAGCCCATATGGGGGGGGGCTGGAGGAGCAGTACTTC.